One and the same sample provided the 2 T cell receptor beta chains below, sequenced in a study of CD8 T cells in ankylosing spondylitis. TCRdb recomputed calls from the 5' RACE reads with MiXCR, one row per CDR3 protein. Found here are around 150,000 distinct CDR3 sequences, under 45% of them singletons; the top ten hold roughly 15%. The sample was synovial fluid, either unsorted or a sorted T cell fraction (not recorded which). The receptors here all came from a male donor with ankylosing spondylitis.

The V and J genes are TRBV5-1 and TRBJ1-1; 8 bases are shared with TRBD1. The CDR3 loop spans 18 amino acids. J was trimmed by 4 bases and V by 0 bases; bases with no gene match: 14. Germline loops: CDR1 SGHRS, CDR2 YFSETQ. The CDR3 region is CASSLGDRGPFGITEAFF. DNA for the CDR3: TGCGCCAGCAGCTTGGGAGACAGGGGCCCTTTCGGAATCACTGAAGCTTTCTTT.

J is TRBJ2-2 and V is TRBV6-2 or TRBV6-3; a possible D gene is TRBD2 (5 bases). Deletions cut 4 bases from V and 3 bases from J, with 12 bases between. This CDR3 spans 15 amino acids. Germline lookup yields CDR1 MNHEY and CDR2 SVGEGT. CDR3 sequence: CASSSAGFDTGELFF. CDR3 nucleotide sequence: TGTGCCAGCAGTTCTGCGGGCTTTGACACCGGGGAGCTGTTTTTT.